The sequence of this T cell receptor (beta chain) was determined in a study of blood T cell repertoires in COVID-19. Turning to the study itself: The United States, Italy and Spain supplied acute and convalescent COVID-19 samples. Sources were T cells, B-cell-depleted T cells, or PBMCs; the material itself was cDNA or gDNA.

Original analysis: Estimates of nucleated cell counts were drawn from the amplification of reference gene primers. This table comes from immunoSEQ multiplex PCR, and its TCRdb copy is limited to in-frame clones, with some not included. V and J calls and clone size follow that table, whereas D and trimming were derived from the DNA. The table lists 240,000 or so clones, around 87% of them singletons. The specimen was peripheral blood. This clonotype was sampled from a man in his 60s who had recovered from COVID-19.

CDR3 amino acids: CAIGGGATNEKLFF. The CDR3 DNA follows: TGTGCCATCGGCGGGGGTGCAACTAATGAAAAACTGTTTTTT. The chain recombines TRBV27 with TRBJ1-4, with D possibly being TRBD1 (5 bases). The CDR3 is 14 residues long. The V end was cut by 10 bases, the J end by 0 bases, with 12 bases between. Germline V gene data show CDR1 as MNHEY and CDR2 as SMNVEV (reference sequence).